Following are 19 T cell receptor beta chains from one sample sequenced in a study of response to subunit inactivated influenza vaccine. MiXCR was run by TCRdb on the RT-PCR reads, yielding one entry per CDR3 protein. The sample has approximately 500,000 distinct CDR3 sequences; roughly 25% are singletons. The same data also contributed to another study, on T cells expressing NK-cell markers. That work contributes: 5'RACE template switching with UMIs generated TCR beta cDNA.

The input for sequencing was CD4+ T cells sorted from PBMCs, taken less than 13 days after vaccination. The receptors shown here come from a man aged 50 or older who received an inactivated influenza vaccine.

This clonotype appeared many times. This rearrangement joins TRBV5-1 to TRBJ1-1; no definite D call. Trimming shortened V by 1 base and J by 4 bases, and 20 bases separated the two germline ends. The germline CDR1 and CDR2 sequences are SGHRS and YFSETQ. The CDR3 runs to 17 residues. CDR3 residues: CASSLSLRSARPTEAFF. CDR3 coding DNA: TGCGCCAGCAGCTTGAGTCTTCGGTCTGCGCGGCCCACTGAAGCTTTCTTT.

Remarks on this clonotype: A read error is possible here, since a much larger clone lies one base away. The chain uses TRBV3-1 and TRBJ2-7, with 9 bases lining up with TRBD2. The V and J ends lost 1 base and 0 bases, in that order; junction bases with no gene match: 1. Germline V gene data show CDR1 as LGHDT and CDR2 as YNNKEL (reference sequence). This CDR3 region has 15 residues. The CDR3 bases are TGTGCCAGCAGCCAAGGACTAGCGGACTCCTACGAGCAGTACTTC. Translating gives CASSQGLADSYEQYF.

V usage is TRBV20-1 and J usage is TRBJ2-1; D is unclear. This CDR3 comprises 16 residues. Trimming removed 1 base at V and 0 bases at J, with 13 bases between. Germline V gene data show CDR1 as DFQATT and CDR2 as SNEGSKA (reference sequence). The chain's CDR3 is CSARGLGVLSYNEQFF. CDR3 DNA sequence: TGCAGTGCTAGAGGCTTAGGTGTCCTCTCCTACAATGAGCAGTTCTTC.

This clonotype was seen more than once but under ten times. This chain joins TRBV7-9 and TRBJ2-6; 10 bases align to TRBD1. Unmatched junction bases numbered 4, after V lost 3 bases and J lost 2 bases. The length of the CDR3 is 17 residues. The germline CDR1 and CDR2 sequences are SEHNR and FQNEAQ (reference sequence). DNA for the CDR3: TGTGCCAGCAGCTTTGACAGGGGGCAACCTGGGGCCAACGTCCTGACTTTC. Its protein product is CASSFDRGQPGANVLTF.

CDR3 nucleotides: TGTGCCAGCAGCTTAGAAAGGCTAGCGGTCACAGATACGCAGTATTTT. Amino acids: CASSLERLAVTDTQYF. This chain uses TRBV7-2 with TRBJ2-3, with 7 bases lining up with TRBD2. Germline lookup yields CDR1 SGHTA and CDR2 FQGNSA. The CDR3 loop spans 16 amino acids. With V trimmed by 1 base and J by 2 bases, 6 bases remained unmatched. The variable domain in full, with the rest retrieved from reference TRBV7-2 and TRBJ2-3, is GAGVSQSPSNKVTEKGKDVELRCDPISGHTALYWYRQSLGQGLEFLIYFQGNSAPDKSGLPSDRFSAERTGGSVSTLTIQRTQQEDSAVYLCASSLERLAVTDTQYFGPGTRLTVL.

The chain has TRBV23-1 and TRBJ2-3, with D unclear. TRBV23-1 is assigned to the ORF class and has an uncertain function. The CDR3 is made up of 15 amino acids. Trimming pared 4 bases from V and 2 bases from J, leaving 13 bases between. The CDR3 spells CASSLPILNTDTQYF. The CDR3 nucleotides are TGCGCCAGCAGTCTCCCGATCCTTAACACAGATACGCAGTATTTT.

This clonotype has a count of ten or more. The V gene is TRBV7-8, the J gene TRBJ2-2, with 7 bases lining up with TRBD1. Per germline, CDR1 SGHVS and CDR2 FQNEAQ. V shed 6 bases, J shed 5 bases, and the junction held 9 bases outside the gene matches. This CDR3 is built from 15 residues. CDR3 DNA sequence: TGTGCCAGCAGGGTACAGGGGTCTAGTACCGGGGAGCTGTTTTTT. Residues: CASRVQGSSTGELFF. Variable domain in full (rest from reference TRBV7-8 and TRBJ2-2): GAGVSQSPRYKVAKRGQDVALRCDPISGHVSLFWYQQALGQGPEFLTYFQNEAQLDKSGLPSDRFFAERPEGSVSTLKIQRTQQEDSAVYLCASRVQGSSTGELFFGEGSRLTVL.

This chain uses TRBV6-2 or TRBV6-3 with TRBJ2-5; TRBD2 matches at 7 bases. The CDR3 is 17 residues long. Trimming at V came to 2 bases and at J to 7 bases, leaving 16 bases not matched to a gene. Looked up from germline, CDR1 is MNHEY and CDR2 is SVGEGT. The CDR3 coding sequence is TGTGCCAGCAGTTACGAGAGAGCGGGGACGTTTCGGGGGACCCAGTACTTC. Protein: CASSYERAGTFRGTQYF.

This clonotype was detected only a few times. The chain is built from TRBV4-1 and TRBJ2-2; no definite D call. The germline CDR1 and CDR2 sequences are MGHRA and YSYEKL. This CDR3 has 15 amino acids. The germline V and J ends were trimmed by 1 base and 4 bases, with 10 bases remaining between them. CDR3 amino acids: CASSQGKGTTGELFF. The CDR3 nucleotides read TGCGCCAGCAGCCAAGGGAAGGGAACCACCGGGGAGCTGTTTTTT.

The CDR3 DNA is TGTGCCAGCAGCCCCCCTTATGGCCGAAGTAATGAAAAACTGTTTTTT. Translation: CASSPPYGRSNEKLFF. The chain couples TRBV7-2 to TRBJ1-4; D gene unclear. The V gene's germline CDR1 is SGHTA and CDR2 FQGNSA. The ends were cut back, 5 bases at V and 4 bases at J, with 17 bases in the middle. This CDR3 comprises 16 residues.

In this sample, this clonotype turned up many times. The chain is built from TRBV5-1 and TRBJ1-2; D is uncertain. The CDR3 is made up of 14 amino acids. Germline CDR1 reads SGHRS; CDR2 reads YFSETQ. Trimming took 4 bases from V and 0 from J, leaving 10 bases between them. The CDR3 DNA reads TGCGCCAGCAGCCCGGACGGCACTAACTATGGCTACACCTTC. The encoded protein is CASSPDGTNYGYTF.

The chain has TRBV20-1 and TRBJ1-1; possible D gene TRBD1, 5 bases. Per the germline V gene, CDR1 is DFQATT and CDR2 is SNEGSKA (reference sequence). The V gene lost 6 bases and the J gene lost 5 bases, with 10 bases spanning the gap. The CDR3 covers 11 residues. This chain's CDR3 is CSAGRVTEAFF. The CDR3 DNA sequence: TGCAGTGCGGGGCGGGTAACTGAAGCTTTCTTT.

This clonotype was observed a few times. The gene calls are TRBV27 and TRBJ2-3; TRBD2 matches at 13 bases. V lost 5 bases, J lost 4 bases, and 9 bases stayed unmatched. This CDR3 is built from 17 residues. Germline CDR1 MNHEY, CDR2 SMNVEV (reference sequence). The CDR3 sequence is CASSTGLAGVRADTQYF. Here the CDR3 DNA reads TGTGCCAGCAGTACCGGACTAGCGGGGGTTAGGGCAGATACGCAGTATTTT.

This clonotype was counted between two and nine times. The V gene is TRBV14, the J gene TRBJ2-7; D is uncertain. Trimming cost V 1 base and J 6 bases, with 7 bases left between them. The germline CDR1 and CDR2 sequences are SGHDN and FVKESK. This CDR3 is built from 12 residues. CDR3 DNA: TGTGCCAGCAGCCAAGGCTATAGCGAGCAGTACTTC. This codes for CASSQGYSEQYF.

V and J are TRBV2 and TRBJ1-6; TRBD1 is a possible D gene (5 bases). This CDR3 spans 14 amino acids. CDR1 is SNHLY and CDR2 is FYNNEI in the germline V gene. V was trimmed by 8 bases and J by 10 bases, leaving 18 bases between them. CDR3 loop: CASSEGARASPLHF. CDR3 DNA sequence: TGTGCCAGCTCCGAAGGGGCCAGGGCATCACCCCTCCACTTT.

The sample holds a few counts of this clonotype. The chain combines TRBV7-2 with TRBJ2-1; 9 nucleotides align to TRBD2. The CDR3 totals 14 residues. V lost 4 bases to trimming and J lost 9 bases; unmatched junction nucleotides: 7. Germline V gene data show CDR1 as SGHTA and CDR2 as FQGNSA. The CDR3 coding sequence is TGTGCCAGCAGCTCGAGCGGGAGGAGGGGTGAGCAGTTCTTC. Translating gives CASSSSGRRGEQFF.

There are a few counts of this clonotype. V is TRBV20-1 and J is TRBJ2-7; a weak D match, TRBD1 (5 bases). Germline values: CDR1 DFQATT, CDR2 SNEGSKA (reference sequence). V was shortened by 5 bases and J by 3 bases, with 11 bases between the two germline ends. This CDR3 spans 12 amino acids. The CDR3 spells CSACTDSYEQYF. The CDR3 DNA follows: TGCAGTGCTTGTACAGACAGCTACGAGCAGTACTTC.

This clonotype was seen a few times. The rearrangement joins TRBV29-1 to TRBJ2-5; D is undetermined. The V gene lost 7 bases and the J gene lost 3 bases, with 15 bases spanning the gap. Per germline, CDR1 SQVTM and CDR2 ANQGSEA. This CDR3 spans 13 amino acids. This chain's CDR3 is CSAFPDGKETQYF. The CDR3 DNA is TGCAGCGCTTTTCCGGACGGTAAAGAGACCCAGTACTTC.

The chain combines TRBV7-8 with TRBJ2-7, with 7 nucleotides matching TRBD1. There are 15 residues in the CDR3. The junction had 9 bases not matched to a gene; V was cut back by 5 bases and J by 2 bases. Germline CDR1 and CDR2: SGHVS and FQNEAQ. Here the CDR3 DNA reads TGTGCCAGCAGCACACCGGGACAGATAACCTACGAGCAGTACTTC. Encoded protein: CASSTPGQITYEQYF.